One and the same sample provided the 26 T cell receptor beta chains below, sequenced in a study of early T cells in non-severe SARS-CoV-2 infection. TCRdb ran MiXCR on the 5' RACE reads and lists one entry per CDR3 protein. The repertoire holds around 81,000 distinct CDR3 sequences, with 11% to 15% as singletons. The material sequenced was whole blood. These receptors came from an adult who was a healthcare worker with PCR-confirmed SARS-CoV-2 infection or an uninfected control (not recorded which).

The gene calls are TRBV29-1 and TRBJ2-5; D not resolved. CDR3 size: 11 residues. CDR1 and CDR2 (germline): SQVTM, ANQGSEA. Trimming stripped 8 bases from V and 5 bases from J, with 12 bases between. CDR3 sequence (DNA): TGCAGCCACTCTTCCGGCGAGACCCAGTACTTC. Protein: CSHSSGETQYF.

At least ten counts were recorded for this clonotype. This chain uses TRBV3-1 with TRBJ1-2; 8 nucleotides line up with TRBD1. V lost 5 bases and J lost 4; bases outside the gene matches: 6. This CDR3 region has 14 residues. Germline V CDR1 and CDR2: LGHDT, YNNKEL (reference sequence). The CDR3 DNA reads TGTGCCAGCAGCTCTCGGGACAGGCTCTATGGCTACACCTTC. The encoded protein is CASSSRDRLYGYTF.

A few counts support this clonotype. The rearrangement links TRBV7-9 to TRBJ2-3; the D is unclear. This CDR3 region has 14 residues. Germline CDR1 and CDR2: SEHNR and FQNEAQ (reference sequence). Between the trimmed V and J ends, which lost 2 bases and 1 base, there was a span of 7 bases. In nucleotides, the CDR3 is TGTGCCAGCAGCTTATGGCGGCGCACAGATACGCAGTATTTT. It is translated as CASSLWRRTDTQYF.

V is TRBV29-1 and J is TRBJ1-2; no definite D call. The germline V gene has CDR1 SQVTM and CDR2 ANQGSEA. V was shortened by 3 bases and J by 3 bases, with 17 bases between the two germline ends. The CDR3 has 15 amino acids. CDR3 sequence (DNA): TGCAGCGTTGAGCCACTCCGGTGGGAGGACTATGGCTACACCTTC. It codes for CSVEPLRWEDYGYTF.

This clonotype was recorded a few times. The rearrangement links TRBV7-9 to TRBJ2-3; D gene uncertain. This CDR3 has 14 residues. Germline V gives CDR1 SEHNR, CDR2 FQNEAQ (reference sequence). The ends were cut back, 6 bases at V and 0 bases at J, with 10 bases in the middle. CDR3 nucleotides: TGTGCCAGCAGGTCTCAGGCTAGCACAGATACGCAGTATTTT. Translating gives CASRSQASTDTQYF.

This clonotype was observed a few times. V gene TRBV6-1 combines with J gene TRBJ2-6; D gene ambiguous. The CDR3 loop spans 15 amino acids. Trimming removed 2 bases at V and 4 bases at J, with 9 bases between. Germline V gene sequence: CDR1 MNHNS, CDR2 SASEGT. The CDR3: CASSEQRAGANVLTF. The CDR3 bases are TGTGCCAGCAGTGAACAAAGGGCCGGGGCCAACGTCCTGACTTTC.

The chain couples TRBV28 to TRBJ2-3; D may correspond to TRBD1 or TRBD2 (5 bases each). Per the germline V gene, CDR1 is MDHEN and CDR2 is SYDVKM. With 6 bases removed from V and 5 bases from J, the gap between germline ends came to 27 bases. The CDR3 is made up of 18 amino acids. The CDR3 loop reads CASRAADRLAGAGDTQYF. The CDR3 DNA reads TGTGCCAGCAGAGCCGCGGACCGATTAGCTGGGGCGGGAGATACGCAGTATTTT.

The count of this clonotype is one. The chain recombines TRBV11-2 with TRBJ2-3; 8 nucleotides match TRBD1. This CDR3 region has 14 residues. With 5 bases clipped from V and 4 bases from J, the junction kept 5 bases outside the gene matches. Per germline, CDR1 SGHAT and CDR2 FQNNGV. The CDR3 region is CASSKNRGSDTQYF. Here the CDR3 DNA reads TGTGCCAGCAGCAAAAACAGGGGGTCAGATACGCAGTATTTT.

This clonotype was observed at least ten times. CDR3 in DNA: TGTGCCAGCAGTCGGGGGGGGCCGAATACGCAGTATTTT. Its protein is CASSRGGPNTQYF. J is TRBJ2-3 and V is TRBV11-2; 8 nucleotides align to TRBD2. CDR1 SGHAT and CDR2 FQNNGV come from the germline V gene. This CDR3 is built from 13 residues. With 6 bases clipped from V and 7 bases from J, the junction kept 6 bases outside the gene matches.

The chain couples TRBV28 to TRBJ1-1, with D unclear. The ends were cut back, 8 bases at V and 0 bases at J, with 13 bases in the middle. Germline V CDR1 and CDR2: MDHEN, SYDVKM. CDR3 size: 14 residues. The CDR3 loop reads CASGFIGMNTEAFF. The DNA of the CDR3 is TGTGCCAGCGGATTTATTGGGATGAACACTGAAGCTTTCTTT.

This clonotype was seen a few times. The J gene is TRBJ1-1, the V gene TRBV28, with 7 bases that match TRBD1. The V segment lost 4 bases and the J segment 1 base; nucleotides outside the gene matches: 0. CDR1 and CDR2 from the germline V gene are MDHEN and SYDVKM. The CDR3 consists of 13 residues. CDR3 sequence (DNA): TGTGCCAGCAGTTACAGGGGGAACACTGAAGCTTTCTTT. This codes for CASSYRGNTEAFF. Supplemented by reference TRBV28 and TRBJ1-1, the full variable domain reads DVKVTQSSRYLVKRTGEKVFLECVQDMDHENMFWYRQDPGLGLRLIYFSYDVKMKEKGDIPEGYSVSREKKERFSLILESASTNQTSMYLCASSYRGNTEAFFGQGTRLTVV.

This clonotype was seen ten or more times. The V gene is TRBV2, the J gene TRBJ2-2, with a weak D call TRBD2 (6 bases). Looked up from germline, CDR1 is SNHLY and CDR2 is FYNNEI. V was shortened by 3 bases and J by 5 bases, with 13 bases between the two germline ends. The CDR3 contains 15 residues. The CDR3 protein is CASSEERGLTGELFF. The DNA for the CDR3 is TGTGCCAGCAGTGAGGAACGGGGACTGACCGGGGAGCTGTTTTTT.

The rearrangement joins TRBV19 to TRBJ1-4, with 7 nucleotides matching TRBD1. V shed 9 bases, J shed 5 bases, and the junction held 18 bases outside the gene matches. The CDR3 runs to 17 residues. CDR1 LNHDA and CDR2 SQIVND come from the germline V gene (reference sequence). CDR3 sequence reads: CASRPRQGQVLNEKLFF. The CDR3 DNA reads as TGTGCCAGCCGCCCTCGACAGGGCCAAGTTCTAAATGAAAAACTGTTTTTT.

The rearrangement uses TRBV15 and TRBJ2-1; 9 nucleotides align to TRBD2. CDR1 and CDR2 from the germline V gene are LNHNV and YYDKDF (reference sequence). V was clipped by 5 bases and J by 8 bases; unmatched bases: 4. There are 13 residues in the CDR3. The CDR3 sequence: CATSGRLADEQFF. CDR3 in DNA: TGTGCCACCAGCGGTAGACTAGCGGATGAGCAGTTCTTC.

This clonotype was observed many times. V usage is TRBV29-1 and J usage is TRBJ1-1; D possibly corresponds to TRBD1 (5 bases). Per germline, CDR1 SQVTM and CDR2 ANQGSEA. This CDR3 has 15 amino acids. Trimming left V 0 bases short and J 4 bases short, with 15 bases between. CDR3 nucleotides: TGCAGCGTTGAAGATATTGTCCCAGGGTCCACTGAAGCTTTCTTT. This sequence encodes CSVEDIVPGSTEAFF. The whole variable domain, filled in from reference TRBV29-1 and TRBJ1-1, reads SAVISQKPSRDICQRGTSLTIQCQVDSQVTMMFWYRQQPGQSLTLIATANQGSEATYESGFVIDKFPISRPNLTFSTLTVSNMSPEDSSIYLCSVEDIVPGSTEAFFGQGTRLTVV.

For this clonotype: Because it lacks the conserved phenylalanine or tryptophan at the end, this CDR3 is likely a read error. The chain employs TRBV5-1 and TRBJ1-1; perhaps TRBD1 as D (6 bases). The germline V gene has CDR1 SGHRS and CDR2 YFSETQ. V was shortened by 6 bases and J by 4 bases, with 22 bases between the two germline ends. There are 16 residues in the CDR3. The CDR3 nucleotides are TGCGCCAGCACTCGCGAACAGGGCTGGGGAAGCACTGAAGCTTTCTCT. The encoded protein is CASTREQGWGSTEAFS.

The rearrangement joins TRBV6-5 to TRBJ2-5; D is uncertain. Trimming removed 4 bases at V and 2 bases at J, with 11 bases between. The germline CDR1 and CDR2 sequences are MNHEY and SVGAGI. The CDR3 loop spans 14 amino acids. The CDR3 DNA sequence: TGTGCCAGCAGTTTAAGATCTTTACAAGAGACCCAGTACTTC. It is translated as CASSLRSLQETQYF.

V is TRBV27 and J is TRBJ2-5, with D hard to call. V was pared by 5 bases and J by 2 bases, with 9 bases between. The V gene's germline CDR1 is MNHEY and CDR2 SMNVEV (reference sequence). The CDR3 covers 13 residues. The CDR3 region is CASSTEPQETQYF. The CDR3, as DNA: TGTGCCAGCAGTACCGAACCTCAAGAGACCCAGTACTTC.

There are a few counts of this clonotype. This chain connects TRBV28 to TRBJ2-7; D may be TRBD2 (6 bases). The V and J ends lost 10 bases and 3 bases respectively, with 13 bases between them. The germline CDR1 and CDR2 sequences are MDHEN and SYDVKM. This CDR3 region has 12 residues. This CDR3 is CATRDFYYEQYF. CDR3 nucleotide sequence: TGTGCCACCCGGGACTTTTACTACGAGCAGTACTTC.

The J gene is TRBJ2-2, the V gene TRBV7-9, with D uncertain. Per the germline V gene, CDR1 is SEHNR and CDR2 is FQNEAQ (reference sequence). V lost 2 bases to trimming and J lost 0 bases, with 4 bases between them. The CDR3 covers 14 residues. The CDR3 coding sequence is TGTGCCAGCAGCTTAACAGCGAACACCGGGGAGCTGTTTTTT. Amino acid sequence: CASSLTANTGELFF.

The J gene is TRBJ2-1, the V gene TRBV3-1, with 8 bases aligning to TRBD2. V shed 1 base and J 4 bases; nucleotides not matched to a gene: 6. The CDR3 has 16 amino acids. The V gene's germline CDR1 is LGHDT and CDR2 YNNKEL (reference sequence). CDR3 region: CASSQVPAGAYNEQFF. DNA for the CDR3: TGTGCCAGCAGCCAAGTTCCAGCGGGAGCGTACAATGAGCAGTTCTTC.

This clonotype was found many times. V and J are TRBV14 and TRBJ1-1, with D unresolved. The CDR3 is 13 amino acids. Germline V gene sequence: CDR1 SGHDN, CDR2 FVKESK. Trimming removed 3 bases from V and 5 bases from J, with 10 bases in between. The CDR3 spells CASSQVLQTEAFF. Written as DNA, the CDR3 is TGTGCCAGCAGCCAGGTTCTCCAGACTGAAGCTTTCTTT.

This clonotype has only a few counts. V and J are TRBV12-3 or TRBV12-4 and TRBJ2-3, with 14 bases fitting TRBD2. The CDR3 sequence is 16 residues long. V lost 3 bases to trimming and J lost 1 base; unmatched junction nucleotides: 0. CDR3 coding DNA: TGTGCCAGCAGTTTGGGACTAGCGGGGGGCACAGATACGCAGTATTTT. Encoded protein: CASSLGLAGGTDTQYF.

This clonotype was counted at least ten times. This chain links TRBV5-1 with TRBJ2-1; no reliable D call. CDR3 length equals 12 residues. The germline V gene encodes CDR1 SGHRS and CDR2 YFSETQ. V dropped 3 bases and J dropped 4 bases, with 5 bases sitting between them. In DNA, the CDR3 is TGCGCCAGCAGCTCGGAGTACAATGAGCAGTTCTTC. This codes for CASSSEYNEQFF.

This clonotype was counted between two and nine times. The chain uses TRBV4-2 and TRBJ1-1; unclear D gene. Germline V gene lookup returns CDR1 LGHNA and CDR2 YNFKEQ. The CDR3 totals 15 residues. V gave up 6 bases and J gave up 3 bases, with 17 bases separating them. The CDR3 region has the DNA TGTGCCAGCAGTCCTGATCCGGCGGAGCACACTGAAGCTTTCTTT. Protein product: CASSPDPAEHTEAFF.

This clonotype was detected ten times or more. The chain links TRBV9 to TRBJ2-2, with TRBD2 as a possible D gene (6 bases). CDR1 is SGDLS and CDR2 is YYNGEE in the germline V gene. This CDR3 contains 17 residues. Trimming took off 2 bases at V and 3 bases at J, with 17 bases between the two ends. The DNA for the CDR3 is TGTGCCAGCAGCGTGACTAACGGGGGAGGATACACCGGGGAGCTGTTTTTT. It yields the protein CASSVTNGGGYTGELFF.